These 8 T cell receptor beta chains originate from one sample sequenced in a study of T cell responses to AZD1222 COVID-19 vaccine. Profiling relied on immunoSEQ multiplex PCR, and the TCRdb table lists in-frame clones only, not all of them. The sample carries 120,000 to 150,000 clones, about 91% recorded once. Sequenced material: peripheral blood, taken 28 days after the second AZD1222 dose. The receptors come from an adult who received the AZD1222 COVID-19 vaccine.

CDR3 protein: CASSRSTGGWMENTEAFF. The CDR3 DNA follows: TGTGCCAGCAGTCGCTCGACGGGCGGTTGGATGGAGAACACTGAAGCTTTCTTT. The rearrangement links TRBV6-6 to TRBJ1-1; D not certain. The V gene lost 5 bases and the J gene lost 1 base, with 23 bases spanning the gap. This CDR3 is 18 amino acids long. The germline CDR1 and CDR2 sequences are MNHNY and SVGAGI (reference sequence).

CDR3: CASSIFDYEEKLFF. In nucleotides, the CDR3 is TGTGCCAGTAGTATTTTCGACTATGAGGAAAAACTGTTTTTT. The V call is TRBV19, the J call TRBJ1-4; D unclear. Germline loops: CDR1 LNHDA, CDR2 SQIVND (reference sequence). V was pared by 3 bases and J by 8 bases, with 13 bases between. The CDR3 has 14 amino acids.

The chain combines TRBV5-6 with TRBJ2-6; a possible D gene is TRBD2 (6 bases). Trimming shortened V by 0 bases and J by 4 bases, and 11 bases separated the two germline ends. CDR1 is SGHDT, CDR2 YYEEEE, per germline. The CDR3 has 16 amino acids. The CDR3 DNA reads as TGTGCCAGCAGCTTGGCCGGGGGATGGGGGGCCAACGTCCTGACTTTC. This translates into CASSLAGGWGANVLTF.

The gene calls are TRBV7-9 and TRBJ2-7; 9 bases match TRBD2. The germline V gene has CDR1 SEHNR and CDR2 FQNEAQ (reference sequence). Trimming cost V 5 bases and J 7 bases; bases outside gene matches: 15. CDR3 length: 16 amino acids. As DNA, the CDR3 is TGTGCCAGCAGCATGGTGGGGGTAGCGGGAGATAGGGAGCAGTACTTC. This gives the protein CASSMVGVAGDREQYF.

V usage is TRBV2 and J usage is TRBJ2-1, with 8 bases fitting TRBD1. This CDR3 is 15 amino acids long. Germline assignment: CDR1 SNHLY and CDR2 FYNNEI. V shed 5 bases, J shed 3 bases, and the junction held 6 bases outside the gene matches. CDR3 sequence reads: CASSSDRGFYNEQFF. The CDR3 coding sequence is TGTGCCAGCAGTTCTGACAGGGGCTTCTACAATGAGCAGTTCTTC.

The rearrangement links TRBV19 to TRBJ2-3; 10 bases align to TRBD2. In germline, CDR1 is LNHDA, CDR2 SQIVND (reference sequence). With V trimmed by 4 bases and J by 5 bases, 9 bases remained unmatched. The length of the CDR3 is 16 residues. The CDR3 bases are TGTGCCAGTAGTACCCTTAGCGGGAGGTCCGAAGATACGCAGTATTTT. Translated: CASSTLSGRSEDTQYF.

The rearrangement links TRBV7-2 to TRBJ1-3; D might be TRBD1 (5 bases). V lost 4 bases, J lost 4 bases, and 8 bases lay in between. This CDR3 is built from 13 residues. Germline assignment: CDR1 SGHTA and CDR2 FQGNSA. The CDR3 region is CASSSRAGNTIYF. In DNA, the CDR3 is TGTGCCAGCAGCTCCAGGGCCGGAAACACCATATATTTT.

This clone was seen only once. This sequence joins TRBV11-3 and TRBJ2-7, with 10 nucleotides matching TRBD2. Germline CDR1 is SGHNT and CDR2 is YENEEA. The trim removed 1 base at V and 2 bases at J, leaving 2 bases unmatched. The CDR3 is made up of 15 amino acids. As DNA, the CDR3 is TGTGCCAGCAGCTTAGCTAGCGGGAGACCCTACGAGCAGTACTTC. This translates into CASSLASGRPYEQYF.